This TCR beta chain came from a study of shared clonotypes between healthy human individuals. Study at large: Two women and a few men aged 18 to 49 served as donors. For every donor, three CD4 naive, three CD4 memory, two CD8 naive and one CD8 memory plates were used. Findings and limits, study-wide: As a rule, naive subsets had a larger estimated richness than memory subsets.

With 5 bases clipped from V and 6 bases from J, the junction kept 8 bases outside the gene matches. The CDR3 is 14 amino acids. The V gene's germline CDR1 is SNHLY and CDR2 FYNNEI. In regard to this clone: As yet, its antigen is unknown.

It was about 180 ng DNA, around 33,000 T cell genomes, that sorted-subset replicate PCRs used. The repertoire was sequenced with immunoSEQ multiplex PCR; TCRdb's copy has only in-frame clones and lacks some. The data show 2 million to 2.5 million clones, 90% to 95% seen once. J is TRBJ2-7 and V is TRBV2; 9 bases map to TRBD2. Sequenced material: naive CD4+ T cells sorted from blood. Subset meaning: CD45RA+ positively selected. The receptor comes from a man younger than 35 in good health. The CDR3 nucleotides read TGTGCCAGCAGTCGAATAGCGGGAGCAGGCGAGCAGTACTTC. Translating it yields CASSRIAGAGEQYF. Full variable domain (remainder filled in from reference TRBV2 and TRBJ2-7): EPEVTQTPSHQVTQMGQEVILRCVPISNHLYFYWYRQILGQKVEFLVSFYNNEISEKSEIFDDQFSVERPDGSNFTLKIRSTKLEDSAMYFCASSRIAGAGEQYFGPGTRLTVT.